These T cell receptor beta chains were read from a single sample in a study of T cells in Graves' hyperthyroidism and ophthalmopathy. TCRdb analysed the multiplex PCR reads with MiXCR anew, one entry per CDR3 protein. The table has 400,000 to 500,000 distinct CDR3 sequences, about an eighth seen once. What was sequenced was blood. These receptors were taken from a woman in her late teens or twenties with Graves' hyperthyroidism. The CDR3 runs from the conserved cysteine through the conserved F or W. Fields, in order: V gene, clone size, J gene, D gene, CDR3 protein, CDR3 DNA. D genes are given only for firm matches. Not all rows give a size; the values are once, few, many and, for expanded clones, a class.

TRBV9,many,TRBJ2-7,TRBD1,CASSPIGQGREQYF,TGTGCCAGCAGCCCTATCGGACAGGGCAGGGAGCAGTACTTC
TRBV20-1,many,TRBJ2-6,-,CSARDMDSGANVLTF,TGCAGTGCTAGAGATATGGACTCTGGGGCCAACGTCCTGACTTTC
TRBV5-5,many,TRBJ1-1,-,CASSLAEIFTEAFF,TGTGCCAGCAGCTTGGCTGAAATATTCACTGAAGCTTTCTTT
TRBV4-2,-,TRBJ1-1,TRBD1,CASSQEGQGYTEAFF,TGTGCCAGCAGCCAAGAGGGACAGGGTTACACTGAAGCTTTCTTT
TRBV12-5,many,TRBJ1-1,-,CASGQNRENTEAFF,TGTGCTAGTGGGCAAAACAGGGAGAACACTGAAGCTTTCTTT
TRBV19,-,TRBJ2-3,-,CASSTPRDPDTQYF,TGTGCCAGTAGCACCCCCCGGGATCCAGATACGCAGTATTTT
TRBV19,many,TRBJ2-6,TRBD1,CASRLRDRGLGANVLTF,TGTGCCAGTAGACTCCGGGACAGGGGGCTTGGGGCCAACGTCCTGACTTTC
TRBV12-3/TRBV12-4,many,TRBJ2-7,TRBD1,CASSRSVDRAGEQYF,TGTGCCAGCAGTCGAAGCGTCGACAGGGCCGGCGAGCAGTACTTC
TRBV6-2/TRBV6-3,many,TRBJ1-1,-,CASKVEGLSTEAFF,TGTGCCAGCAAAGTAGAGGGCCTGAGCACTGAAGCTTTCTTT
TRBV30,many,TRBJ2-1,TRBD2,CACPRLAGGHEQFF,TGTGCCTGCCCTCGACTAGCGGGAGGCCATGAGCAGTTCTTC
TRBV18,-,TRBJ1-6,-,CASTDQGYNSPLHF,TGTGCCAGCACAGACCAGGGGTATAATTCACCCCTCCACTTT
TRBV10-3,few,TRBJ1-4,TRBD1,CAISPTGLGEKLFF,TGTGCCATCAGCCCGACAGGGCTCGGTGAAAAACTGTTTTTT
TRBV29-1,-,TRBJ1-1,-,CSVYTQVQTEAFF,TGCAGCGTTTATACTCAGGTTCAGACTGAAGCTTTCTTT
TRBV7-2,few,TRBJ1-5,-,CASSLAGEYQPQHF,TGTGCCAGCAGCTTAGCCGGTGAATATCAGCCCCAGCATTTT
TRBV20-1,-,TRBJ2-2,TRBD2,CSARLAGGGTGELFF,TGCAGTGCTCGACTAGCGGGAGGCGGGACCGGGGAGCTGTTTTTT
TRBV3-1,-,TRBJ2-3,TRBD2,CASSLPGLAGGLDTQYF,TGTGCCAGCAGCCTACCGGGACTAGCGGGAGGGTTAGATACGCAGTATTTT
TRBV11-3,many,TRBJ2-2,-,CASSLGERGTGELFF,TGTGCCAGCAGCTTAGGGGAGCGCGGCACCGGGGAGCTGTTTTTT
TRBV13,many,TRBJ2-5,-,CASSVVGDATQYF,TGTGCCAGCAGCGTAGTAGGGGACGCGACCCAGTACTTC
TRBV30,many,TRBJ2-7,TRBD2,CAWNSLAGYEQYF,TGTGCCTGGAATAGCCTAGCGGGGTACGAGCAGTACTTC
TRBV29-1,once,TRBJ2-7,TRBD1,CSVPRGQGNEQYF,TGCAGCGTTCCCCGGGGACAGGGGAACGAGCAGTACTTC
TRBV6-1,many,TRBJ1-1,-,CASSAFRERNTEAFF,TGTGCCAGCAGTGCCTTCAGGGAGAGGAACACTGAAGCTTTCTTT
TRBV7-8,many,TRBJ2-2,-,CASSSVIAVTVPGELFF,TGTGCCAGCAGCTCAGTCATAGCGGTTACGGTTCCCGGGGAGCTGTTTTTT
TRBV5-4,few,TRBJ1-3,-,CASSLGPNSGNTIYF,TGTGCCAGCAGCTTGGGGCCGAATTCTGGAAACACCATATATTTT
TRBV12-3/TRBV12-4,many,TRBJ2-1,TRBD2,CASSRYGTSNEQFF,TGTGCCAGCAGTCGATACGGGACTAGCAATGAGCAGTTCTTC
TRBV7-3,-,TRBJ2-5,TRBD2,CASSSSGLAGQETQYF,TGTGCCAGCAGCTCCTCCGGTCTAGCGGGACAAGAGACCCAGTACTTC
TRBV20-1,few,TRBJ1-1,-,CSARSPVNTEAFF,TGCAGTGCTAGAAGTCCGGTGAACACTGAAGCTTTCTTT
TRBV2,many,TRBJ1-5,TRBD1,CASRSQGISNQPQHF,TGTGCCAGCAGATCACAGGGGATTAGCAATCAGCCCCAGCATTTT
TRBV12-3/TRBV12-4,many,TRBJ1-2,-,CASHIGDYGYTF,TGTGCCAGCCATATCGGGGACTATGGCTACACCTTC
TRBV11-2,-,TRBJ2-7,TRBD1,CASSSGQGNLYEQYF,TGTGCCAGCAGCTCGGGACAGGGTAACCTCTACGAGCAGTACTTC
TRBV20-1,many,TRBJ2-3,-,CSAATDQGGTHGDTQYF,TGCAGTGCCGCCACCGACCAGGGGGGCACACATGGAGATACGCAGTATTTT
TRBV4-1,few,TRBJ1-4,-,CASRAGLPAEKLFF,TGCGCCAGCAGAGCCGGCCTACCGGCGGAAAAACTGTTTTTT
TRBV5-1,many,TRBJ2-5,TRBD1,CASSLSTGQGKETQYF,TGCGCCAGCAGCTTGAGTACGGGACAGGGGAAAGAGACCCAGTACTTC
TRBV20-1,many,TRBJ2-2,TRBD2,CSARDRELAGGGGELFF,TGCAGTGCTAGAGATCGGGAGCTAGCGGGAGGGGGCGGGGAGCTGTTTTTT
TRBV5-1,-,TRBJ2-1,TRBD2,CASSGLTSGSGRNEQFF,TGCGCCAGCAGCGGGTTGACTAGCGGGAGCGGTAGGAATGAGCAGTTCTTC
TRBV29-1,many,TRBJ1-3,-,CSAYGPGLSSGNTIYF,TGCAGCGCCTACGGGCCGGGGCTTAGCTCTGGAAACACCATATATTTT
TRBV24-1,few,TRBJ2-1,TRBD2,CATSDLKREGPVEQFF,TGTGCCACCAGTGATTTAAAGCGGGAGGGCCCGGTTGAGCAGTTCTTC
TRBV6-2/TRBV6-3,-,TRBJ2-1,-,CASSTSRGEQFF,TGTGCCAGCAGCACCTCGAGGGGTGAGCAGTTCTTC
TRBV11-2,-,TRBJ2-2,TRBD2,CASSLALAGAGGTGELFF,TGTGCCAGCAGCTTAGCTCTAGCGGGAGCGGGTGGCACCGGGGAGCTGTTTTTT
TRBV7-9,many,TRBJ1-5,-,CASSRSGEDQPQHF,TGTGCCAGCAGCCGCAGTGGTGAGGATCAGCCCCAGCATTTT
TRBV29-1,few,TRBJ1-3,-,CSVEEGGGNTIYF,TGCAGCGTTGAAGAGGGAGGCGGAAACACCATATATTTT
TRBV6-1,few,TRBJ1-2,-,CASSTPEGYTF,TGTGCCAGCAGTACCCCAGAGGGCTACACCTTC
TRBV20-1,-,TRBJ1-3,-,CSARDRKPGNTIYF,TGCAGTGCTAGGGACAGAAAACCTGGAAACACCATATATTTT
TRBV7-9,-,TRBJ2-3,-,CASSSRTGIGHTDTQYF,TGTGCCAGCAGCTCCCGTACAGGGATAGGACACACAGATACGCAGTATTTT
TRBV5-1,many,TRBJ2-1,TRBD2,CASSPRGRAIDEQFF,TGCGCCAGCAGCCCGCGCGGGAGGGCCATAGATGAGCAGTTCTTC
TRBV7-8,few,TRBJ1-4,-,CASSLIWRGGEKLFF,TGTGCCAGCAGCTTGATATGGAGGGGCGGCGAAAAACTGTTTTTT
TRBV9,-,TRBJ2-1,-,CASSVVAESSYNEQFF,TGTGCCAGCAGCGTAGTAGCGGAGAGCTCCTACAATGAGCAGTTCTTC
TRBV6-6,many,TRBJ2-5,-,CASSYSIGGLETQYF,TGTGCCAGCAGTTACTCGATTGGGGGGCTGGAGACCCAGTACTTC
TRBV9,few,TRBJ2-1,-,CASGGRGNEQFF,TGTGCCAGCGGTGGGAGAGGCAATGAGCAGTTCTTC
TRBV19,-,TRBJ2-7,TRBD2,CASSIDLRLAGGGEQYF,TGTGCCAGTAGTATAGATCTGCGTCTAGCGGGAGGTGGAGAGCAGTACTTC
TRBV19,-,TRBJ1-1,-,CASMRERGTEAFF,TGTGCCAGTATGAGGGAGCGGGGCACTGAAGCTTTCTTT
TRBV4-1,few,TRBJ2-3,TRBD2,CASSQARTSGRYTDTQYF,TGCGCCAGCAGCCAAGCGAGAACTAGCGGGAGGTACACAGATACGCAGTATTTT
TRBV29-1,many,TRBJ2-3,TRBD1,CSVETQGALTDTQYF,TGCAGCGTTGAGACACAGGGGGCCCTCACAGATACGCAGTATTTT